The 18 T cell receptor beta chains below come from one sample, sequenced in a study of shared clonotypes between healthy human individuals. The repertoire was sequenced with immunoSEQ multiplex PCR; TCRdb's copy has only in-frame clones and lacks some. The sample includes roughly 2.5 million clones, more than 80% of them seen just once. Sequenced sample: naive CD4+ T cells sorted from blood. Subset specified: CD45RA+ positively selected. The receptors were sampled from a man aged 18-30 years in good health.

The V gene is TRBV2, the J gene TRBJ2-2; a weak D match, TRBD2 (6 bases). The CDR3 is made up of 15 amino acids. With 7 bases removed from V and 2 bases from J, the gap between germline ends came to 14 bases. Germline V gene lookup returns CDR1 SNHLY and CDR2 FYNNEI. DNA for the CDR3: TGTGCCAGCACTACCGGGAGAGGAAACACCGGGGAGCTGTTTTTT. This encodes CASTTGRGNTGELFF.

A note on this clone: This same CDR3 is encoded by further DNA sequences in the sample. The chain links TRBV5-4 to TRBJ2-7; D may be TRBD2 (5 bases). This CDR3 contains 13 residues. Trimming cost V 0 bases and J 3 bases, with 7 bases left between them. CDR1 is SGHNT, CDR2 YYREEE, per germline (reference sequence). The CDR3: CASSLAGVYEQYF. In DNA, the CDR3 is TGTGCCAGCAGCTTGGCCGGGGTCTACGAGCAGTACTTC.

This clone was counted a single time. The chain uses TRBV9 and TRBJ2-2; 10 bases map to TRBD2. CDR1 and CDR2 (germline): SGDLS, YYNGEE. After removal of 0 bases from V and 6 bases from J, the junction contained 5 bases not matched to a gene. This CDR3 comprises 16 residues. The CDR3 loop is CASSVGLAGLAGELFF. DNA for the CDR3: TGTGCCAGCAGCGTAGGACTAGCGGGTCTAGCCGGGGAGCTGTTTTTT. The variable domain in full, completed from reference TRBV9 and TRBJ2-2, reads DSGVTQTPKHLITATGQRVTLRCSPRSGDLSVYWYQQSLDQGLQFLIQYYNGEERAKGNILERFSAQQFPDLHSELNLSSLELGDSALYFCASSVGLAGLAGELFFGEGSRLTVL.

The rearrangement links TRBV29-1 to TRBJ2-3, with TRBD2 as a possible D gene (7 bases). This CDR3 is 17 amino acids long. Germline loops: CDR1 SQVTM, CDR2 ANQGSEA. Between the trimmed V and J ends, which lost 1 base and 2 bases, there was a span of 19 bases. CDR3 DNA: TGCAGCGTTGAAGGCCGAGTGGGGGCGGGGGACACAGATACGCAGTATTTT. Encoded protein: CSVEGRVGAGDTDTQYF.

V gene TRBV25-1 combines with J gene TRBJ2-1; 9 bases are shared with TRBD2. Losses at the gene ends were 3 bases for V and 8 bases for J; bases not matched to a gene: 5. This CDR3 has 14 amino acids. Germline loops: CDR1 MGHDK, CDR2 SYGVNS. This CDR3 reads CASSDSGRWYEQFF. CDR3 DNA sequence: TGTGCCAGCAGTGACAGCGGGAGGTGGTATGAGCAGTTCTTC.

This clone was observed once. J is TRBJ1-1 and V is TRBV28; 8 bases are shared with TRBD1. The CDR3 sequence is 17 residues long. The J segment lost 0 bases and the V segment lost 7 bases, leaving 13 bases of the junction unmatched. Per the germline V gene, CDR1 is MDHEN and CDR2 is SYDVKM. CDR3 loop: CASISEGTGFVNTEAFF. CDR3 nucleotide sequence: TGTGCCAGCATCTCAGAGGGGACAGGTTTTGTGAACACTGAAGCTTTCTTT.

The chain carries TRBV19 and TRBJ2-3; a possible D gene is TRBD1 (6 bases). Trimming left V 7 bases short and J 3 bases short, with 17 bases between. The length of the CDR3 is 15 residues. CDR1 is LNHDA and CDR2 is SQIVND in the germline V gene (reference sequence). The CDR3 loop reads CASKAGALVTDTQYF. CDR3 nucleotides: TGTGCCAGTAAAGCAGGGGCCTTGGTAACAGATACGCAGTATTTT.

CDR3 sequence reads: CASSQAFYNPAPLHF. The CDR3 DNA is TGCGCCAGCAGCCAAGCATTCTACAACCCCGCACCCCTCCACTTT. The V call is TRBV4-3, the J call TRBJ1-6, with unresolved D. CDR3 length: 15 amino acids. Trimming stripped 1 base from V and 11 bases from J, with 15 bases between. CDR1 and CDR2 from the germline V gene are LGHNA and YSLEER.

J is TRBJ1-1 and V is TRBV7-2, with D tentatively TRBD1 (5 bases). This CDR3 spans 15 amino acids. Germline assignment: CDR1 SGHTA and CDR2 FQGNSA. Trimming shortened V by 1 base and J by 7 bases, and 16 bases separated the two germline ends. CDR3 in DNA: TGTGCCAGCAGCTTAGAAGGGGCGTCGACCCGTGAAGCTTTCTTT. It specifies CASSLEGASTREAFF.

The chain uses TRBV19 and TRBJ2-1; TRBD1 is a possible D gene (5 bases). Looked up from germline, CDR1 is LNHDA and CDR2 is SQIVND (reference sequence). This CDR3 is built from 15 residues. Trimming shortened V by 5 bases and J by 0 bases, and 11 bases separated the two germline ends. CDR3: CASSLHRSSYNEQFF. The CDR3 region has the DNA TGTGCCAGTAGTTTGCACAGGAGCTCCTACAATGAGCAGTTCTTC.

This rearrangement joins TRBV2 to TRBJ2-5, with D hard to call. V lost 4 bases, J lost 5 bases, and 14 bases lay in between. There are 14 residues in the CDR3. The germline V gene has CDR1 SNHLY and CDR2 FYNNEI. CDR3 loop: CASSVWVRSETQYF. In nucleotides, the CDR3 is TGTGCCAGCAGTGTCTGGGTACGATCGGAGACCCAGTACTTC.

The rearrangement joins TRBV18 to TRBJ2-3; tentative D call: TRBD1 (6 bases). V lost 1 base, J lost 0 bases, and 14 bases lay in between. The germline CDR1 and CDR2 sequences are KGHSH and LQKENI. CDR3 length: 17 residues. In DNA, the CDR3 is TGTGCCAGCTCACCACGCCCGAGGGGGAAGAGCACAGATACGCAGTATTTT. Amino acid sequence: CASSPRPRGKSTDTQYF.

The chain recombines TRBV7-9 with TRBJ1-2, with a weak D call TRBD1 (5 bases). There are 14 residues in the CDR3. Trimming stripped 5 bases from V and 6 bases from J, with 16 bases between. Germline V gene sequence: CDR1 SEHNR, CDR2 FQNEAQ (reference sequence). The CDR3 nucleotides are TGTGCCAGCAGCCCAGGAGGAAGGGGAGATGGCTACACCTTC. It specifies CASSPGGRGDGYTF.

The chain links TRBV6-1 to TRBJ2-4; no clear D. V lost 4 bases, J lost 2 bases, and 9 bases lay in between. From germline, CDR1 is MNHNS and CDR2 SASEGT. The length of the CDR3 is 14 residues. The CDR3, as DNA: TGTGCCAGCAGTGGGGGAAATTCCAAAAACATTCAGTACTTC. Residues: CASSGGNSKNIQYF.

This chain connects TRBV7-3 to TRBJ1-5; no firm D call. The CDR3 extends over 15 amino acids. CDR1 and CDR2 (germline): SGHTA, FQGTGA. V was cut by 1 base and J by 3 bases, with 10 bases left in between. CDR3 coding DNA: TGTGCCAGCAGCTTAATGGGGTCTTTCAATCAGCCCCAGCATTTT. Residues: CASSLMGSFNQPQHF.

The genes are TRBV5-1 and TRBJ2-5; tentatively, D is TRBD1 or TRBD2 (5 bases each). Per germline, CDR1 SGHRS and CDR2 YFSETQ. CDR3 length: 17 amino acids. Trimming left V 0 bases short and J 5 bases short, with 20 bases between. CDR3 residues: CASSLGQGANIGETQYF. In DNA, the CDR3 is TGCGCCAGCAGCTTGGGTCAGGGAGCGAACATTGGCGAGACCCAGTACTTC.

This chain joins TRBV18 and TRBJ1-1; no definite D call. Germline CDR1 reads KGHSH; CDR2 reads LQKENI. Trimming pared 7 bases from V and 7 bases from J, leaving 16 bases between. This CDR3 has 13 amino acids. CDR3 loop: CASLGGFVDEAFF. The CDR3 region has the DNA TGTGCCAGCTTGGGAGGTTTTGTAGATGAAGCTTTCTTT.

The CDR3 loop is CASNLGTAQETQYF. In DNA form, the CDR3 reads TGCGCCAGCAATCTCGGGACAGCCCAAGAGACCCAGTACTTC. V usage is TRBV5-1 and J usage is TRBJ2-5, with 7 bases identical to TRBD1. In germline, CDR1 is SGHRS, CDR2 YFSETQ. The CDR3 sequence is 14 residues long. V lost 6 bases and J lost 1; bases outside the gene matches: 6.